The sequence of this T cell receptor (beta chain) was determined in a study of T cell responses to AZD1222 COVID-19 vaccine. TCRdb's copy holds only in-frame clones and misses some; the assay was immunoSEQ multiplex PCR. The sample records 150,000 to 200,000 clones, less than 90% being singletons. A note on this clone: As yet, its antigen is unknown.

Germline CDR1 reads SGHAT; CDR2 reads FQNNGV. The length of the CDR3 is 15 residues. The V segment lost 0 bases and the J segment 4 bases; nucleotides outside the gene matches: 3. Study-level findings and limits: Repertoire sampling occurred only after the peak T cell response. Just 5 to 7 AZD1222 recipients were seropositive at baseline. There were vaccine-associated CD4 TCRs across spike, dominant at 160-218 and 743-854. An increase in Spike-specific TCR breadth and depth was observed after two AZD1222 doses.

This sequence originates from an adult in good health. The specimen comprised peripheral blood, sampled on day 0 of AZD1222 vaccination. This sequence joins TRBV11-2 and TRBJ1-5, with TRBD1 matching 7 bases. The CDR3 loop reads CASSLDRQGNQPQHF. The CDR3 coding sequence is TGTGCCAGCAGCTTAGATAGACAGGGTAATCAGCCCCAGCATTTT.